A single sample is the source of the 21 T cell receptor beta chains below, sequenced in a study of shared clonotypes between healthy human individuals. The naive CD8 subset, CD45RO-negative cells positively selected for CCR7, excluded terminally differentiated effector memory CD45RA+ cells. Method: immunoSEQ multiplex PCR; TCRdb's copy keeps in-frame clones and lacks some. The table has 630,000 or so clones, 95% to 98% seen once; the top ten hold 0.25% to 0.35%. The sequencing sample was made of naive CD8+ T cells sorted from blood. Receptors were obtained from a man aged 30 to 39 in good health.

The chain employs TRBV7-9 and TRBJ1-1; TRBD1 aligns across 7 bases. With 6 bases clipped from V and 8 bases from J, the junction kept 6 bases outside the gene matches. The CDR3 extends over 12 amino acids. CDR1 is SEHNR, CDR2 FQNEAQ, per germline (reference sequence). The CDR3 sequence: CASSSQGREAFF. The CDR3 nucleotides are TGTGCCAGCAGTTCACAGGGGAGGGAAGCTTTCTTT.

The chain is built from TRBV10-2 and TRBJ1-5; TRBD1 is a possible D gene (5 bases). Trimming stripped 4 bases from V and 4 bases from J, with 11 bases between. CDR1 and CDR2 (germline): WSHSY, SAAADI. This CDR3 is 14 amino acids long. Written as DNA, the CDR3 is TGCGCCAGCAGTGTCGGGACTGAAAATCAGCCCCAGCATTTT. This encodes CASSVGTENQPQHF.

The gene calls are TRBV7-9 and TRBJ1-1; possible D gene TRBD1, 5 bases. V shed 1 base and J shed 5 bases, with 17 bases lying between them. The V gene's germline CDR1 is SEHNR and CDR2 FQNEAQ (reference sequence). This CDR3 region has 16 residues. As DNA, the CDR3 is TGTGCCAGCAGCTTAGGTGGTAGGGGAGGAGAAACTGAAGCTTTCTTT. This codes for CASSLGGRGGETEAFF.

Concerning this clone itself: Other DNA sequences of this sample code for an identical CDR3. The J gene is TRBJ1-1, the V gene TRBV27; D remains unclear. The V end was cut by 7 bases, the J end by 5 bases, with 8 bases between. Looked up from germline, CDR1 is MNHEY and CDR2 is SMNVEV (reference sequence). The CDR3 covers 11 residues. The CDR3 is CASTSGTEAFF. In DNA form, the CDR3 reads TGTGCCAGCACCTCGGGTACTGAAGCTTTCTTT.

The chain uses TRBV5-1 and TRBJ2-7; a weak D match, TRBD1 (5 bases). The germline V gene has CDR1 SGHRS and CDR2 YFSETQ. The CDR3 length is 16 residues. The V end was cut by 0 bases, the J end by 5 bases, with 18 bases between. In nucleotides, the CDR3 is TGCGCCAGCAGCTTGGAATCCGGACAAGGGGTCCACGAGCAGTACTTC. It is translated as CASSLESGQGVHEQYF.

The chain has TRBV6-1 and TRBJ2-7; the D call may be TRBD1 or TRBD2 (5 bases each). V lost 6 bases and J 0 bases, leaving 15 bases between the germline ends. Germline values: CDR1 MNHNS, CDR2 SASEGT. This CDR3 contains 15 residues. DNA for the CDR3: TGTGCCAGCAGCGCCGGGACCCCAAACTCCTACGAGCAGTACTTC. It translates to CASSAGTPNSYEQYF.

This chain joins TRBV11-2 and TRBJ2-7, with D possibly matching TRBD2 (6 bases). V was pared by 5 bases and J by 3 bases, with 14 bases between. This CDR3 has 14 amino acids. Looked up from germline, CDR1 is SGHAT and CDR2 is FQNNGV. The CDR3: CASSPPGGSYEQYF. The CDR3 nucleotides are TGTGCCAGCAGCCCGCCCGGGGGTAGCTACGAGCAGTACTTC.

This chain joins TRBV11-2 and TRBJ2-1; D not certain. The CDR3 consists of 12 residues. The V end lost 7 bases, the J end lost 8 bases, and 12 bases lay between the germline ends. CDR1 is SGHAT, CDR2 FQNNGV, per germline. The CDR3 sequence: CASMSSLDEQFF. The CDR3 nucleotides read TGTGCCAGCATGTCTTCTTTAGATGAGCAGTTCTTC.

CDR3 coding DNA: TGTGCCAGCATAATTGACGGGGGGCCGGGGGTCGAGCAGTACTTC. Translating it yields CASIIDGGPGVEQYF. The gene calls are TRBV5-5 and TRBJ2-7; D may be TRBD2 (7 bases). The CDR3 totals 15 residues. Per germline, CDR1 SGHKS and CDR2 YYEKEE (reference sequence). Trimming pared 6 bases from V and 6 bases from J, leaving 22 bases between.

The chain combines TRBV6-5 with TRBJ2-7, with 8 bases lining up with TRBD2. J gave up 2 bases and V 2 bases, and 8 bases lay outside the gene matches. CDR1 is MNHEY and CDR2 is SVGAGI in the germline V gene. The CDR3 sequence is 16 residues long. The CDR3 bases are TGTGCCAGCAGTTACACGTTGGATAGCGGGACCTACGAGCAGTACTTC. It specifies CASSYTLDSGTYEQYF.

V is TRBV27 and J is TRBJ2-5; 8 bases fit TRBD2. CDR3 length equals 16 residues. The trim removed 6 bases at V and 2 bases at J, leaving 11 bases unmatched. Per the germline V gene, CDR1 is MNHEY and CDR2 is SMNVEV (reference sequence). CDR3 coding DNA: TGTGCCAGCAGCAGCCCCTTACGGGGGGGTCAAGAGACCCAGTACTTC. This sequence encodes CASSSPLRGGQETQYF.

This sequence joins TRBV5-1 and TRBJ1-2, with D unclear. CDR1 is SGHRS and CDR2 is YFSETQ in the germline V gene. This CDR3 has 15 amino acids. The V gene lost 4 bases and the J gene lost 0 bases, with 13 bases spanning the gap. The CDR3 loop reads CASSRLEGTNYGYTF. CDR3 coding DNA: TGCGCCAGCAGCCGTTTAGAAGGTACTAACTATGGCTACACCTTC.

The chain joins TRBV28 to TRBJ2-7; D gene unclear. V shed 4 bases and J shed 0 bases, with 16 bases lying between them. This CDR3 comprises 16 residues. CDR1 and CDR2 (germline): MDHEN, SYDVKM. CDR3 bases: TGTGCCAGCAGTTCCCTTTACGGCAGGTACTCCTACGAGCAGTACTTC. Translating it yields CASSSLYGRYSYEQYF.

V and J are TRBV14 and TRBJ2-1; 13 bases map to TRBD2. Germline CDR1 reads SGHDN; CDR2 reads FVKESK. The V and J ends lost 0 bases and 7 bases, in that order; junction bases with no gene match: 0. The length of the CDR3 is 15 residues. This CDR3 reads CASSQELAGGNEQFF. CDR3 nucleotide sequence: TGTGCCAGCAGCCAAGAACTAGCGGGAGGGAATGAGCAGTTCTTC.

The table lists this clone with a count of one. Other DNA sequences in this specimen translate into the identical CDR3. CDR3 loop: CASRQGGNEQFF. The CDR3 DNA is TGTGCCAGCAGGCAAGGGGGGAATGAGCAGTTCTTC. The genes are TRBV27 and TRBJ2-1; D tentatively fits TRBD1 or TRBD2 (6 bases each). This CDR3 comprises 12 residues. The V and J ends lost 6 bases and 7 bases respectively, with 10 bases between them. Germline CDR1 is MNHEY and CDR2 is SMNVEV (reference sequence).

The chain recombines TRBV27 with TRBJ2-2, with 11 bases fitting TRBD2. This CDR3 region has 15 residues. J was trimmed by 5 bases and V by 5 bases; bases with no gene match: 4. Germline V gene sequence: CDR1 MNHEY, CDR2 SMNVEV (reference sequence). The chain's CDR3 is CASSQRLAGTGELFF. Written as DNA, the CDR3 is TGTGCCAGCAGTCAGCGACTAGCGGGGACCGGGGAGCTGTTTTTT.

The chain is built from TRBV7-9 and TRBJ2-2; D perhaps matches TRBD2 (5 bases). V was clipped by 2 bases and J by 4 bases, with 14 bases between them. Per the germline V gene, CDR1 is SEHNR and CDR2 is FQNEAQ (reference sequence). This CDR3 is built from 16 residues. CDR3 amino acids: CASSLLVTISTGELFF. The CDR3, as DNA: TGTGCCAGCAGCTTATTGGTGACTATCAGCACCGGGGAGCTGTTTTTT. The variable domain in full, with the rest retrieved from reference TRBV7-9 and TRBJ2-2, is DTGVSQNPRHKITKRGQNVTFRCDPISEHNRLYWYRQTLGQGPEFLTYFQNEAQLEKSRLLSDRFSAERPKGSFSTLEIQRTEQGDSAMYLCASSLLVTISTGELFFGEGSRLTVL.

The chain couples TRBV29-1 to TRBJ2-3; D unresolved. The germline V gene has CDR1 SQVTM and CDR2 ANQGSEA. This CDR3 is 11 amino acids long. V dropped 1 base and J dropped 7 bases, with 6 bases sitting between them. CDR3 DNA sequence: TGCAGCGTTGAAGTCTACTATACGCAGTATTTT. It codes for CSVEVYYTQYF.

V and J are TRBV6-5 and TRBJ1-1; D is possibly TRBD1 (5 bases). The CDR3 extends over 12 amino acids. In germline, CDR1 is MNHEY, CDR2 SVGAGI. Trimming pared 7 bases from V and 7 bases from J, leaving 13 bases between. CDR3 DNA: TGTGCCAGCACCGCCGTAAGGGGTGAAGCTTTCTTT. Its translation is CASTAVRGEAFF.

This clone was observed a single time. This chain joins TRBV19 and TRBJ1-1; D is unresolved. This CDR3 has 13 amino acids. The germline V gene encodes CDR1 LNHDA and CDR2 SQIVND (reference sequence). The V end was cut by 7 bases, the J end by 5 bases, with 14 bases between. In DNA form, the CDR3 reads TGTGCCAGTAACGAAGTCGGATCTACTGAAGCTTTCTTT. Translating it yields CASNEVGSTEAFF.

The chain joins TRBV18 to TRBJ1-1; D possibly corresponds to TRBD1 (6 bases). Per the germline V gene, CDR1 is KGHSH and CDR2 is LQKENI. V lost 4 bases and J lost 1, with 10 bases in between. CDR3 length: 14 residues. The CDR3 region is CASSRDRRNTEAFF. The CDR3 nucleotides are TGTGCCAGCTCACGTGACAGGAGGAACACTGAAGCTTTCTTT.